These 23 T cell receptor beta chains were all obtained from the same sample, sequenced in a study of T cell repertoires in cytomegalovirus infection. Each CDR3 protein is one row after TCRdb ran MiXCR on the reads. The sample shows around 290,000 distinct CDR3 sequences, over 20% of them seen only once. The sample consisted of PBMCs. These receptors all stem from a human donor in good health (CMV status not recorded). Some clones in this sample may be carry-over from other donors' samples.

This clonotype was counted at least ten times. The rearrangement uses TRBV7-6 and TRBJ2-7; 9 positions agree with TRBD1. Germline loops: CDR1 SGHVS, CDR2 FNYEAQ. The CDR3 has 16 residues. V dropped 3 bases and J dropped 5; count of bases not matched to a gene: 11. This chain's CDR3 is CASSLKGDRVAHEQYF. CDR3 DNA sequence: TGTGCCAGCAGCTTGAAAGGGGACAGGGTCGCCCACGAGCAGTACTTC.

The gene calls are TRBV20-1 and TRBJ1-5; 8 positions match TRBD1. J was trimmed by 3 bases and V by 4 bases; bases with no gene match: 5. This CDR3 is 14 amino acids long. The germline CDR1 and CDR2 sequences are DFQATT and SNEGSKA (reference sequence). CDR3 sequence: CSAITGGNNQPQHF. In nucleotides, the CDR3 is TGCAGTGCTATCACAGGGGGTAACAATCAGCCCCAGCATTTT.

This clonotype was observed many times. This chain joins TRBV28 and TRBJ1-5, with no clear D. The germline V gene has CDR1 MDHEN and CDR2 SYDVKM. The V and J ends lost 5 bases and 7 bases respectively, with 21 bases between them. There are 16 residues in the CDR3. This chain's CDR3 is CASSPYLAGLGQPQHF. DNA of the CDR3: TGTGCCAGCAGTCCCTACCTAGCAGGTCTAGGACAGCCCCAGCATTTT.

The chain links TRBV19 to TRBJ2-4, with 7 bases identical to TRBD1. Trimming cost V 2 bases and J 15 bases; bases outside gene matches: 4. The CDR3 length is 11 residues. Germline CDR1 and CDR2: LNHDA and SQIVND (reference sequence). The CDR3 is CASSITGAMYF. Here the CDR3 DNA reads TGTGCCAGTAGTATAACAGGGGCCATGTACTTC. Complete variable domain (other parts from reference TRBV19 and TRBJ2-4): DGGITQSPKYLFRKEGQNVTLSCEQNLNHDAMYWYRQDPGQGLRLIYYSQIVNDFQKGDIAEGYSVSREKKESFPLTVTSAQKNPTAFYLCASSITGAMYFGAGTRLSVL.

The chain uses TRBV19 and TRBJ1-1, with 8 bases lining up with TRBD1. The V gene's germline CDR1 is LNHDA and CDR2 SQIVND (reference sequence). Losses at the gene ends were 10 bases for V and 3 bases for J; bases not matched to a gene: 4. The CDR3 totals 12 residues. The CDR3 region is CATTDRDTEAFF. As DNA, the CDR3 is TGTGCCACTACGGACAGGGACACTGAAGCTTTCTTT.

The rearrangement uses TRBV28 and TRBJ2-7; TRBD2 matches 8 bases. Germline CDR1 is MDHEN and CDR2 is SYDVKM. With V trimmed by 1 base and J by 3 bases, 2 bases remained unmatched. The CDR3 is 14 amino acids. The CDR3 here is CASSLYAGGYEQYF. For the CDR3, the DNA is TGTGCCAGCAGTTTATATGCGGGGGGCTACGAGCAGTACTTC.

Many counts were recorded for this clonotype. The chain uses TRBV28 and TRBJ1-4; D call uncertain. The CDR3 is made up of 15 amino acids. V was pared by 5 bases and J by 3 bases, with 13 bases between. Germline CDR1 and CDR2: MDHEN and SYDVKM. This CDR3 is CASSIPGRPNEKLFF. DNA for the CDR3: TGTGCCAGCAGTATTCCGGGCCGTCCTAATGAAAAACTGTTTTTT.

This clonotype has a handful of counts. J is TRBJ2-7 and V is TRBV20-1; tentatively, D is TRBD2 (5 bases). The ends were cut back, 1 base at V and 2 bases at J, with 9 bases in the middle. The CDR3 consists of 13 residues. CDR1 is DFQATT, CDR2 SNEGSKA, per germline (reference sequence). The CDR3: CSARADGTYEQYF. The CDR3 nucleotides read TGCAGTGCTAGAGCCGACGGGACCTACGAGCAGTACTTC.

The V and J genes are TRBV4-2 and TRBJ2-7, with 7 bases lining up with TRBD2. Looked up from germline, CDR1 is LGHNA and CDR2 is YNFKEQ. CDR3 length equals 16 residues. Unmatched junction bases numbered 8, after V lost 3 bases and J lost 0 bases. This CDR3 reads CASSQSNGRSSYEQYF. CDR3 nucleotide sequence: TGTGCCAGCAGCCAGAGTAACGGGAGGTCCTCCTACGAGCAGTACTTC.

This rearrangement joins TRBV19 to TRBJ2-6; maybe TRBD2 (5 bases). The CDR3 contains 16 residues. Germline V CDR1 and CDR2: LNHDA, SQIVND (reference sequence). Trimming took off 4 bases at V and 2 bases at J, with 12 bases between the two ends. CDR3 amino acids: CASSKQSAAGANVLTF. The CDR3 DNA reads TGTGCCAGTAGTAAACAGTCAGCGGCTGGGGCCAACGTCCTGACTTTC.

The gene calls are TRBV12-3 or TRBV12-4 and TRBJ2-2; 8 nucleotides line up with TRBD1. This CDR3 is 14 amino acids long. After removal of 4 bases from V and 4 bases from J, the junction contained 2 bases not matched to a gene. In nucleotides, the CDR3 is TGTGCCAGCAGTTCAACAGGGGGCACCGGGGAGCTGTTTTTT. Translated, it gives CASSSTGGTGELFF.

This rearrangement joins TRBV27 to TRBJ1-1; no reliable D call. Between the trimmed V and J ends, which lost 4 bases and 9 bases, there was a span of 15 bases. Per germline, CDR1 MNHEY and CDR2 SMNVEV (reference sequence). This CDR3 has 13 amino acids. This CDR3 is CASSSPGRVKAFF. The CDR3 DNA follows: TGTGCCAGCAGTTCACCTGGTAGAGTGAAAGCTTTCTTT.

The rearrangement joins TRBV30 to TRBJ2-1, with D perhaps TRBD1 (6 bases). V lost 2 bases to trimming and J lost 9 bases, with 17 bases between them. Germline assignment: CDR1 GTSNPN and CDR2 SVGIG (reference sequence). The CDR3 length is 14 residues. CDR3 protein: CAWSINSGVGEQFF. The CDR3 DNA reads TGTGCCTGGAGTATAAACTCAGGGGTAGGTGAGCAGTTCTTC.

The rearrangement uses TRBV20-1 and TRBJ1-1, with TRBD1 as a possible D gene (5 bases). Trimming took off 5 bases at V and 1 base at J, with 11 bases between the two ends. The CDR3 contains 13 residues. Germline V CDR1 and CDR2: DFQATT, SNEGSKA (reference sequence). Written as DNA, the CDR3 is TGCAGTGCTCCGGACAATTCGAACACTGAAGCTTTCTTT. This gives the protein CSAPDNSNTEAFF.

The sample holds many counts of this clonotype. The CDR3 loop is CASSFGRGLNNEQFF. The CDR3 coding sequence is TGTGCCAGCAGCTTTGGCAGGGGGCTGAACAATGAGCAGTTCTTC. The chain uses TRBV7-3 and TRBJ2-1; TRBD1 aligns across 8 bases. The CDR3 loop spans 15 amino acids. Germline V lookup: CDR1 SGHTA, CDR2 FQGTGA. The trim removed 3 bases at V and 5 bases at J, leaving 6 bases unmatched.

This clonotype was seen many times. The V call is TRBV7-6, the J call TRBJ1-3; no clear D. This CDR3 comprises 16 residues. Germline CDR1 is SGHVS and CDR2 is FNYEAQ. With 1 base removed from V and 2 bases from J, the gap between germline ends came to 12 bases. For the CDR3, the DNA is TGTGCCAGCAGCTTAGGGCAGGCAGGCCCTGGAAACACCATATATTTT. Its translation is CASSLGQAGPGNTIYF.

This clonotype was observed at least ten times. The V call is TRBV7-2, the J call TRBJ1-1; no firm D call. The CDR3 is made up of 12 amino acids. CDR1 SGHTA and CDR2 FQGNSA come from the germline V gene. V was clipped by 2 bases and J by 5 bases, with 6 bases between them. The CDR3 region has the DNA TGTGCCAGCAGCTTAAAACAGACTGAAGCTTTCTTT. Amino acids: CASSLKQTEAFF. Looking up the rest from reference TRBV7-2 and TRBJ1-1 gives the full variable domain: GAGVSQSPSNKVTEKGKDVELRCDPISGHTALYWYRQSLGQGLEFLIYFQGNSAPDKSGLPSDRFSAERTGGSVSTLTIQRTQQEDSAVYLCASSLKQTEAFFGQGTRLTVV.

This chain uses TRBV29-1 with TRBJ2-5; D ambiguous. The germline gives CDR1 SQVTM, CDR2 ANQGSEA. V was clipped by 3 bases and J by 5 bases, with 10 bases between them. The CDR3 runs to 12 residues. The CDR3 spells CSVDAPTETQYF. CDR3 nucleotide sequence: TGCAGCGTTGATGCCCCGACGGAGACCCAGTACTTC.

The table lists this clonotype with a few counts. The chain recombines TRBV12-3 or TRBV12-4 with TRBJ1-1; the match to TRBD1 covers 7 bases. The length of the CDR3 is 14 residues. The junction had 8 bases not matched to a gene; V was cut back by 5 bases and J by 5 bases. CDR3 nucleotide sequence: TGTGCCAGCAGTATTTCACAGGGGACAACTGAAGCTTTCTTT. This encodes CASSISQGTTEAFF.

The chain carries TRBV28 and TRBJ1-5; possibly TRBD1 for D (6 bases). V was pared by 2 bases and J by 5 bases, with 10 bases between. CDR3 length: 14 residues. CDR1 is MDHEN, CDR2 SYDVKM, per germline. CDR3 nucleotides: TGTGCCAGCAGTTTAAGTCGGACAGATCAGCCCCAGCATTTT. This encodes CASSLSRTDQPQHF.

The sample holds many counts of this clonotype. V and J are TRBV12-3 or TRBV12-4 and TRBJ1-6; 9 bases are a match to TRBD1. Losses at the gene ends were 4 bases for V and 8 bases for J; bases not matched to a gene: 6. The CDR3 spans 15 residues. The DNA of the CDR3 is TGTGCCAGCAGTTATAGGACAGGGGAGCATTCACCCCTCCACTTT. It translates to CASSYRTGEHSPLHF.

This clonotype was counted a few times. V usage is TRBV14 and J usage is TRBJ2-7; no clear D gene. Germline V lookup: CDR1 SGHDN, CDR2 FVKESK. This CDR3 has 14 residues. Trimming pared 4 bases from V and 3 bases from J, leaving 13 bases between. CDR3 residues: CASSPVAWGYEQYF. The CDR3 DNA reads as TGTGCCAGCAGCCCAGTGGCATGGGGCTACGAGCAGTACTTC.

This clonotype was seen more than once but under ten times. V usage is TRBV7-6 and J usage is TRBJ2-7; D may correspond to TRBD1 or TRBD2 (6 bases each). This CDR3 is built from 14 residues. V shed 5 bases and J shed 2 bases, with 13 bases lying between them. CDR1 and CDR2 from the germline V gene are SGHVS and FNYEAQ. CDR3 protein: CASSTRRDTYEQYF. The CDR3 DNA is TGTGCCAGCAGCACGCGGCGGGACACCTACGAGCAGTACTTC.